These 15 T cell receptor beta chains were sequenced from one sample in a study of T-cell reconstitution after alpha-beta-depleted transplantation in children. Unique molecular identifiers were built into the TCRbeta library. One entry per CDR3 protein, called by TCRdb with MiXCR from the PCR reads. The sample has around 400,000 distinct CDR3 sequences, about a fifth seen once; the top ten hold 3.8%. Sample: PBMCs from the stem cell graft donor, taken from the stem cell graft. The receptor source for this set is a human donor who donated a stem cell graft to a child with acute myeloid leukemia.

This clonotype was seen only a few times. The chain recombines TRBV29-1 with TRBJ2-7, with D perhaps TRBD2 (6 bases). CDR1 and CDR2 (germline): SQVTM, ANQGSEA. The CDR3 contains 12 residues. V dropped 6 bases and J dropped 0 bases, with 9 bases sitting between them. This CDR3 reads CSVRERSYEQYF. CDR3 nucleotide sequence: TGCAGCGTCCGGGAGCGCTCCTACGAGCAGTACTTC.

The table lists this clonotype with many counts. V usage is TRBV6-1 and J usage is TRBJ1-5; TRBD1 is a possible D gene (5 bases). V lost 3 bases, J lost 6 bases, and 15 bases lay in between. The CDR3 sequence is 15 residues long. The germline V gene has CDR1 MNHNS and CDR2 SASEGT. The CDR3 loop reads CASSDAGQMSQPQHF. The CDR3 region has the DNA TGTGCCAGCAGTGATGCAGGGCAGATGAGTCAGCCCCAGCATTTT.

This clonotype was counted at least ten times. The chain has TRBV20-1 and TRBJ2-7; TRBD1 matches 7 bases. The CDR3 is 13 amino acids. V lost 5 bases to trimming and J lost 1 base; unmatched junction nucleotides: 5. Germline-derived CDR1 and CDR2 are DFQATT and SNEGSKA (reference sequence). CDR3 sequence (DNA): TGCAGTGCTCAGACAGGGCTATCCTACGAGCAGTACTTC. This translates into CSAQTGLSYEQYF.

This clonotype was recorded many times. The chain carries TRBV12-3 or TRBV12-4 and TRBJ2-3, with D unclear. The ends were cut back, 1 base at V and 2 bases at J, with 7 bases in the middle. This CDR3 comprises 14 residues. CDR3 protein: CASSLDGFTDTQYF. CDR3 in DNA: TGTGCCAGCAGTTTAGATGGGTTCACAGATACGCAGTATTTT.

The V gene is TRBV5-6, the J gene TRBJ2-7; 11 bases agree with TRBD2. The germline gives CDR1 SGHDT, CDR2 YYEEEE. With V trimmed by 6 bases and J by 5 bases, 10 bases remained unmatched. The CDR3 runs 15 residues. The CDR3 bases are TGTGCCAGCAACCAACTAGCGGGAGTTACCAACGAGCAGTACTTC. Translated, it gives CASNQLAGVTNEQYF.

The rearrangement links TRBV5-1 to TRBJ2-7; a weak D match, TRBD2 (6 bases). The CDR3 sequence is 16 residues long. Looked up from germline, CDR1 is SGHRS and CDR2 is YFSETQ. V was pared by 0 bases and J by 5 bases, with 18 bases between. The DNA for the CDR3 is TGCGCCAGCAGCTTGGAAGGGACGGGGGAATTGGACGAGCAGTACTTC. Amino acids: CASSLEGTGELDEQYF.

This clonotype was picked up a small number of times. This rearrangement joins TRBV28 to TRBJ1-4, with 9 bases that match TRBD1. The CDR3 is made up of 18 amino acids. CDR1 MDHEN and CDR2 SYDVKM come from the germline V gene. Trimming cost V 5 bases and J 1 base; bases outside gene matches: 11. CDR3 region: CASSPPGTGKRTNEKLFF. In DNA, the CDR3 is TGTGCCAGCAGTCCCCCCGGGACAGGGAAAAGAACTAATGAAAAACTGTTTTTT. The whole variable domain, filled in from reference TRBV28 and TRBJ1-4, reads DVKVTQSSRYLVKRTGEKVFLECVQDMDHENMFWYRQDPGLGLRLIYFSYDVKMKEKGDIPEGYSVSREKKERFSLILESASTNQTSMYLCASSPPGTGKRTNEKLFFGSGTQLSVL.

In its sample, this clonotype was seen many times. V usage is TRBV20-1 and J usage is TRBJ1-4, with a possible D match to TRBD1 (6 bases). Per germline, CDR1 DFQATT and CDR2 SNEGSKA (reference sequence). V was shortened by 8 bases and J by 5 bases, with 15 bases between the two germline ends. This CDR3 comprises 13 residues. CDR3 amino acids: CSLKKGGNEKLFF. CDR3 in DNA: TGCAGTCTGAAAAAGGGGGGAAATGAAAAACTGTTTTTT.

This sequence joins TRBV12-3 or TRBV12-4 and TRBJ1-3; D possibly corresponds to TRBD1 (5 bases). The germline V and J ends were trimmed by 5 bases and 2 bases, with 13 bases remaining between them. The CDR3 loop spans 15 amino acids. In DNA form, the CDR3 reads TGTGCCAGCAGTACGATTCAGGGAACTGGAAACACCATATATTTT. Encoded protein: CASSTIQGTGNTIYF.

This chain uses TRBV11-2 with TRBJ2-5, with D possibly matching TRBD1 (6 bases). This CDR3 contains 16 residues. The germline V gene has CDR1 SGHAT and CDR2 FQNNGV. V was shortened by 0 bases and J by 1 base, with 12 bases between the two germline ends. The CDR3 sequence is CASSLELGRGQETQYF. CDR3 nucleotide sequence: TGTGCCAGCAGCTTAGAACTCGGCAGGGGCCAAGAGACCCAGTACTTC.

V gene TRBV12-3 or TRBV12-4 combines with J gene TRBJ2-7; TRBD2 matches at 8 bases. J lost 3 bases, V lost 2 bases, and 3 bases had no gene match. The CDR3 covers 14 residues. The CDR3 bases are TGTGCCAGCAGTTTACCGGGAGGGTTCTACGAGCAGTACTTC. Residues: CASSLPGGFYEQYF.

This clonotype was seen repeatedly, ten times or more. The V and J genes are TRBV12-3 or TRBV12-4 and TRBJ2-6; D is uncertain. CDR3 length: 15 residues. Trimming shortened V by 3 bases and J by 1 base, and 7 bases separated the two germline ends. DNA of the CDR3: TGTGCCAGCAGTTTTGTGGGATCTGGGGCCAACGTCCTGACTTTC. Translated, it gives CASSFVGSGANVLTF.

CDR3 loop: CASSITTHETQYF. In DNA, the CDR3 is TGTGCCAGTAGTATTACCACACACGAGACCCAGTACTTC. The V and J genes are TRBV19 and TRBJ2-5; no reliable D call. V was shortened by 3 bases and J by 5 bases, with 10 bases between the two germline ends. Germline loops: CDR1 LNHDA, CDR2 SQIVND (reference sequence). The length of the CDR3 is 13 residues. The full variable domain, rest sourced from reference TRBV19 and TRBJ2-5, is DGGITQSPKYLFRKEGQNVTLSCEQNLNHDAMYWYRQDPGQGLRLIYYSQIVNDFQKGDIAEGYSVSREKKESFPLTVTSAQKNPTAFYLCASSITTHETQYFGPGTRLLVL.

This clonotype showed up many times. This chain links TRBV6-5 with TRBJ2-1; D possibly corresponds to TRBD1 (5 bases). Germline-derived CDR1 and CDR2 are MNHEY and SVGAGI. The CDR3 consists of 12 residues. V was trimmed by 8 bases and J by 0 bases, leaving 5 bases between them. CDR3 protein: CASQGSYNEQFF. The DNA of the CDR3 is TGTGCCAGCCAGGGCTCCTACAATGAGCAGTTCTTC.

Concerning this clonotype: Compared with germline, one end of the junction differs, possibly owing to a read error. The V call is TRBV2, the J call TRBJ2-1; D not certain. The V gene's germline CDR1 is SNHLY and CDR2 FYNNEI. There are 10 residues in the CDR3. CDR3 sequence reads: CASSPEARLF. CDR3 sequence (DNA): TGTGCCAGCAGCCCCGAGGCCCGCCTCTTC.